A single sample gave rise to the 9 T cell receptor beta chains below, sequenced in a study of early T cells in non-severe SARS-CoV-2 infection (dated by TCRdb to the early 2020s). Libraries were constructed by 5' RACE. TCRdb records NextSeq 500 as the sequencer. The public sequencing data were trimmed at Q25 with fastp and processed into clonotypes with MiXCR by TCRdb, which kept only in-frame beta chains. Every entry covers one CDR3 protein and lists the most common genes and DNA from its rows. A total of tens of thousands of distinct CDR3 sequences appear in this sample, around 13% of them only once. Of the sample, roughly 4.2% falls within the top ten clones. Sequencing was carried out using whole blood. The receptors shown here come from an adult who was a healthcare worker with PCR-confirmed SARS-CoV-2 infection or an uninfected control (not recorded which).

This clonotype was observed at least ten times. The chain carries TRBV28 and TRBJ2-7; 8 bases match TRBD2. The V segment lost 2 bases and the J segment 0 bases; nucleotides outside the gene matches: 6. CDR1 and CDR2 (germline): MDHEN, SYDVKM. The CDR3 contains 16 residues. CDR3 DNA sequence: TGTGCCAGCAGTTTAAGGCGGGGGGTCTTCTCCTACGAGCAGTACTTC. This sequence encodes CASSLRRGVFSYEQYF.

This clonotype was counted many times. The chain employs TRBV19 and TRBJ2-1; TRBD2 is a possible D gene (5 bases). The germline CDR1 and CDR2 sequences are LNHDA and SQIVND (reference sequence). This CDR3 spans 15 amino acids. The V and J ends lost 5 bases and 4 bases respectively, with 15 bases between them. CDR3 bases: TGTGCCAGTAGTTTCGAGGGTCAACTGTACAATGAGCAGTTCTTC. Protein product: CASSFEGQLYNEQFF.

This clonotype was counted only a few times. The J gene is TRBJ1-1, the V gene TRBV3-1; TRBD1 is a possible D gene (5 bases). Trimming cost V 0 bases and J 0 bases, with 8 bases left between them. Germline V gene lookup returns CDR1 LGHDT and CDR2 YNNKEL (reference sequence). The CDR3 sequence is 15 residues long. Here the CDR3 reads CASSQESRVNTEAFF. CDR3 nucleotides: TGTGCCAGCAGCCAAGAGTCCAGGGTGAACACTGAAGCTTTCTTT.

This clonotype was seen ten or more times. The chain employs TRBV4-2 and TRBJ1-4; possibly TRBD1 for D (5 bases). CDR3 length: 13 residues. Between the trimmed V and J ends, which lost 8 bases and 8 bases, there was a span of 15 bases. The germline CDR1 and CDR2 sequences are LGHNA and YNFKEQ. CDR3 in amino acids: CASWEAAGEKLFF. CDR3 nucleotide sequence: TGTGCCAGCTGGGAGGCGGCAGGGGAAAAACTGTTTTTT.

The chain joins TRBV4-1 to TRBJ2-5; D perhaps matches TRBD2 (6 bases). Germline values: CDR1 MGHRA, CDR2 YSYEKL. The V end was cut by 3 bases, the J end by 5 bases, with 19 bases between. The CDR3 has 16 amino acids. CDR3 in amino acids: CASSQRPGLRVETQYF. For the CDR3, the DNA is TGCGCCAGCAGCCAGAGACCGGGACTGAGAGTGGAGACCCAGTACTTC.

This clonotype has just a few counts. The chain links TRBV6-2 or TRBV6-3 to TRBJ2-2; D call uncertain. Trimming removed 7 bases from V and 5 bases from J, with 11 bases in between. This CDR3 spans 13 amino acids. Germline V gives CDR1 MNHEY, CDR2 SVGEGT. The CDR3 coding sequence is TGTGCCAGCACCCTGACACAAACCGGGGAGCTGTTTTTT. This encodes CASTLTQTGELFF.

This clonotype showed up many times. The rearrangement joins TRBV2 to TRBJ2-3, with 9 positions matching TRBD2. J gave up 2 bases and V 4 bases, and 13 bases lay outside the gene matches. CDR1 and CDR2 (germline): SNHLY, FYNNEI. This CDR3 comprises 18 residues. CDR3 region: CASSAFWVSGGLTDTQYF. The DNA of the CDR3 is TGTGCCAGCAGTGCCTTTTGGGTTAGCGGGGGCCTCACAGATACGCAGTATTTT.

A few counts support this clonotype. J is TRBJ2-4 and V is TRBV25-1; 7 bases are shared with TRBD1. Germline V gene lookup returns CDR1 MGHDK and CDR2 SYGVNS. Trimming removed 5 bases from V and 0 bases from J; junction bases left unmatched: 4. The CDR3 length is 15 residues. CDR3 in amino acids: CASSTGTAAKNIQYF. DNA for the CDR3: TGTGCCAGCAGTACAGGGACAGCAGCCAAAAACATTCAGTACTTC.

CDR3 protein: CASGDYPQETQYF. CDR3 DNA sequence: TGTGCCAGCGGGGACTATCCGCAAGAGACCCAGTACTTC. V gene TRBV6-2 or TRBV6-3 combines with J gene TRBJ2-5; 7 bases are shared with TRBD2. The CDR3 runs to 13 residues. Looked up from germline, CDR1 is MNHEY and CDR2 is SVGEGT. J gave up 2 bases and V 8 bases, and 5 bases lay outside the gene matches.